The 16 T cell receptor beta chains reported below all come from one sample, sequenced in a study of Graves' ophthalmopathy and Graves' hyperthyroidism. Scientists amplified the TCR beta CDR3 regions from RNA transcripts. The library came from an HTBI-primed first-round RT-PCR and a second-round multiplex PCR. One entry per CDR3 protein, called by TCRdb with MiXCR from the multiplex PCR reads. The sample has approximately 410,000 distinct CDR3 sequences, just over 15% seen once. Sequencing was done on a sample of peripheral blood. These receptors were collected from a woman under 30 with stable Graves' hyperthyroidism.

This clonotype was recorded at least ten times. The V and J genes are TRBV6-5 and TRBJ1-1; TRBD1 matches 9 bases. This CDR3 region has 14 residues. Germline CDR1 is MNHEY and CDR2 is SVGAGI. Trimming removed 6 bases from V and 8 bases from J; junction bases left unmatched: 10. CDR3 DNA sequence: TGTGCCAGCAGAAGGGACAGGGCTAAGCCCGAAGCTTTCTTT. Protein sequence: CASRRDRAKPEAFF.

J is TRBJ2-7 and V is TRBV18; a possible D gene is TRBD2 (6 bases). V was shortened by 8 bases and J by 2 bases, with 25 bases between the two germline ends. The CDR3 is 17 amino acids. The germline V gene encodes CDR1 KGHSH and CDR2 LQKENI. The CDR3: CASQPNGDSRGTYEQYF. CDR3 sequence (DNA): TGTGCCAGCCAACCTAACGGGGACTCCCGAGGCACCTACGAGCAGTACTTC.

The V gene is TRBV28, the J gene TRBJ1-5; D perhaps matches TRBD1 (6 bases). Germline values: CDR1 MDHEN, CDR2 SYDVKM. Trimming removed 8 bases at V and 3 bases at J, with 11 bases between. CDR3 length equals 13 residues. The DNA of the CDR3 is TGTGCCAGCTGGGACACCCCCAATCAGCCCCAGCATTTT. Its protein product is CASWDTPNQPQHF.

This clonotype was recorded many times. The chain has TRBV19 and TRBJ1-2, with D unclear. Trimming removed 4 bases from V and 8 bases from J, with 14 bases in between. Per germline, CDR1 LNHDA and CDR2 SQIVND (reference sequence). The CDR3 sequence is 13 residues long. The CDR3 bases are TGTGCCAGTAGTACCCATGATCGTATAGGCTACACCTTC. It is translated as CASSTHDRIGYTF.

This clonotype was seen at least ten times. The J gene is TRBJ2-7, the V gene TRBV19, with TRBD1 matching over 7 bases. From germline, CDR1 is LNHDA and CDR2 SQIVND (reference sequence). V lost 1 base and J lost 2; bases outside the gene matches: 8. The CDR3 contains 16 residues. The CDR3 DNA is TGTGCCAGTAGTATAGGAGGGGGCCAACCCGCCTACGAGCAGTACTTC. Translation: CASSIGGGQPAYEQYF.

This clonotype showed up many times. This chain connects TRBV6-5 to TRBJ2-7; 8 positions agree with TRBD1. This CDR3 spans 14 amino acids. The germline CDR1 and CDR2 sequences are MNHEY and SVGAGI. J was trimmed by 2 bases and V by 2 bases; bases with no gene match: 2. CDR3 region: CASSYQGATYEQYF. The CDR3 DNA is TGTGCCAGCAGTTACCAGGGGGCGACCTACGAGCAGTACTTC.

This clonotype was recorded many times. The chain is built from TRBV11-1 and TRBJ2-7; 10 bases are shared with TRBD1. This CDR3 has 15 amino acids. With 4 bases clipped from V and 4 bases from J, the junction kept 7 bases outside the gene matches. The germline gives CDR1 SGHAT, CDR2 FQDESV (reference sequence). Here the CDR3 DNA reads TGTGCCAGCAGCTCGAAGACAGGGGGCAGGTACGAGCAGTACTTC. Protein: CASSSKTGGRYEQYF.

The chain is built from TRBV13 and TRBJ1-2; 10 positions match TRBD1. The germline gives CDR1 PRHDT, CDR2 FYEKMQ (reference sequence). The CDR3 sequence is 13 residues long. The V and J ends lost 6 bases and 6 bases, in that order; junction bases with no gene match: 4. As DNA, the CDR3 is TGTGCCAGCAGATGGGACAGGGGTGATGGCTACACCTTC. It is translated as CASRWDRGDGYTF.

The rearrangement joins TRBV6-1 to TRBJ1-5; TRBD1 matches 11 bases. This CDR3 contains 15 residues. The V gene end was trimmed by 0 bases and the J gene end by 9 bases; junction bases not matched to a gene: 4. CDR1 is MNHNS and CDR2 is SASEGT in the germline V gene. The CDR3 DNA is TGTGCCAGCAGTGAAGCGCCCGGGACAGGGGGGCCCCAGCATTTT. Protein sequence: CASSEAPGTGGPQHF.

In this sample, this clonotype turned up many times. This sequence joins TRBV10-2 and TRBJ1-2; perhaps TRBD1 as D (5 bases). V lost 5 bases, J lost 4 bases, and 11 bases lay in between. This CDR3 region has 13 residues. Germline lookup yields CDR1 WSHSY and CDR2 SAAADI. CDR3 bases: TGCGCCAGCAGTCCCCGGGGGATCTATGGCTACACCTTC. It is translated as CASSPRGIYGYTF.

Note on this clonotype: At one end, the junction sequence differs from germline, possibly due to a read error. The rearrangement links TRBV11-2 to TRBJ2-5; D is perhaps TRBD1 or TRBD2 (5 bases each). The CDR3 sequence is 15 residues long. Germline assignment: CDR1 SGHAT and CDR2 FQNNGV. The CDR3 coding sequence is TGTGCCATCAGCCTGTCCCCTGGGACCCAAGAGACCCAGTACTTC. It encodes CAISLSPGTQETQYF.

This clonotype was seen a few times. The chain recombines TRBV28 with TRBJ1-1; D remains unclear. Trimming took 5 bases from V and 7 from J, leaving 14 bases between them. The CDR3 length is 13 residues. Germline-derived CDR1 and CDR2 are MDHEN and SYDVKM. CDR3 amino acids: CASSPRSGVEAFF. The CDR3 bases are TGTGCCAGCAGTCCCAGGAGTGGGGTTGAAGCTTTCTTT.

This clonotype was counted ten times or more. This rearrangement joins TRBV20-1 to TRBJ1-6; a possible D gene is TRBD1 (6 bases). Germline CDR1 and CDR2: DFQATT and SNEGSKA (reference sequence). Trimming shortened V by 2 bases and J by 9 bases, and 11 bases separated the two germline ends. The CDR3 spans 13 residues. Here the CDR3 reads CSARPAGVSPLHF. CDR3 bases: TGCAGTGCTAGACCGGCAGGGGTTTCACCCCTCCACTTT.

This clonotype came up a few times. V and J are TRBV15 and TRBJ1-3; D gene ambiguous. CDR1 is LNHNV and CDR2 is YYDKDF in the germline V gene (reference sequence). V shed 0 bases and J shed 0 bases, with 12 bases lying between them. This CDR3 region has 17 residues. CDR3 residues: CATSRDSLSYSGNTIYF. The CDR3, as DNA: TGTGCCACCAGCAGAGATAGTCTGTCGTACTCTGGAAACACCATATATTTT.

The chain joins TRBV12-3 or TRBV12-4 to TRBJ2-7; 7 bases agree with TRBD2. Unmatched junction bases numbered 11, after V lost 5 bases and J lost 4 bases. The CDR3 has 15 amino acids. In DNA, the CDR3 is TGTGCCAGCAGTATAGAAGCGGGGACCAGGTACGAGCAGTACTTC. Translating gives CASSIEAGTRYEQYF.

This clonotype was seen ten or more times. The chain combines TRBV12-3 or TRBV12-4 with TRBJ1-6; D might be TRBD1 (6 bases). V was cut by 3 bases and J by 10 bases, with 13 bases left in between. CDR3 size: 14 residues. CDR3 sequence (DNA): TGTGCCAGCAGTTTCATCTCTACAGGGTCACCCCTCCACTTT. It specifies CASSFISTGSPLHF.